Listed here are 17 T cell receptor beta chains from one sample, sequenced in a study of blood T cell repertoires in COVID-19. TCRdb's copy holds only in-frame clones and misses some; the assay was immunoSEQ multiplex PCR. The sample has just over 150,000 clones; about 80% are singletons. The sample was peripheral blood. The source is a man aged 55 to 70 with acute or convalescent COVID-19.

V gene TRBV28 combines with J gene TRBJ2-1, with D hard to call. CDR1 is MDHEN, CDR2 SYDVKM, per germline. V was trimmed by 5 bases and J by 7 bases, leaving 15 bases between them. This CDR3 region has 14 residues. The CDR3 nucleotides read TGTGCCAGCAGTCCCCCCTTCTTTCGGAATGAGCAGTTCTTC. Amino acid sequence: CASSPPFFRNEQFF.

The rearrangement links TRBV15 to TRBJ2-5; D might be TRBD2 (5 bases). Germline CDR1 reads LNHNV; CDR2 reads YYDKDF (reference sequence). This CDR3 is 13 amino acids long. Trimming cost V 5 bases and J 1 base, with 8 bases left between them. Written as DNA, the CDR3 is TGTGCCACCAGCGCTAGCCTCCAAGAGACCCAGTACTTC. Its translation: CATSASLQETQYF.

The V and J genes are TRBV19 and TRBJ2-2, with 8 nucleotides matching TRBD1. Per the germline V gene, CDR1 is LNHDA and CDR2 is SQIVND (reference sequence). The CDR3 has 15 residues. J gave up 5 bases and V 3 bases, and 5 bases lay outside the gene matches. The CDR3 sequence: CASSMDRVGTGELFF. CDR3 DNA sequence: TGTGCCAGTAGTATGGACAGGGTCGGAACCGGGGAGCTGTTTTTT. Full variable domain (remainder filled in from reference TRBV19 and TRBJ2-2): DGGITQSPKYLFRKEGQNVTLSCEQNLNHDAMYWYRQDPGQGLRLIYYSQIVNDFQKGDIAEGYSVSREKKESFPLTVTSAQKNPTAFYLCASSMDRVGTGELFFGEGSRLTVL.

The chain uses TRBV9 and TRBJ1-2; maybe TRBD1 (5 bases). The germline V gene encodes CDR1 SGDLS and CDR2 YYNGEE. CDR3 length: 16 residues. V was shortened by 6 bases and J by 0 bases, with 18 bases between the two germline ends. CDR3 residues: CASTPKGQPANYGYTF. The CDR3 bases are TGTGCCAGCACCCCAAAGGGGCAGCCTGCTAACTATGGCTACACCTTC. The full variable domain, completed using reference TRBV9 and TRBJ1-2, is DSGVTQTPKHLITATGQRVTLRCSPRSGDLSVYWYQQSLDQGLQFLIQYYNGEERAKGNILERFSAQQFPDLHSELNLSSLELGDSALYFCASTPKGQPANYGYTFGSGTRLTVV.

The chain uses TRBV6-5 and TRBJ1-1; D remains ambiguous. This CDR3 is 12 amino acids long. The germline gives CDR1 MNHEY, CDR2 SVGAGI. The ends were cut back, 3 bases at V and 5 bases at J, with 7 bases in the middle. CDR3 bases: TGTGCCAGCAGTTATACAGTGACTGAAGCTTTCTTT. This encodes CASSYTVTEAFF.

The chain combines TRBV6-4 with TRBJ1-4; 7 bases are a match to TRBD1. Trimming cost V 2 bases and J 1 base; bases outside gene matches: 7. The germline V gene encodes CDR1 MRHNA and CDR2 SNTAGT. This CDR3 contains 17 residues. CDR3 region: CASSDPKYRGTNEKLFF. CDR3 DNA sequence: TGTGCCAGCAGTGACCCTAAATACAGGGGAACTAATGAAAAACTGTTTTTT.

A single count supports this clone. This chain links TRBV19 with TRBJ1-5; D might be TRBD1 (6 bases). This CDR3 is 14 amino acids long. The germline CDR1 and CDR2 sequences are LNHDA and SQIVND (reference sequence). V dropped 6 bases and J dropped 11 bases, with 20 bases sitting between them. The CDR3 DNA reads as TGTGCCAGTAGGCCTCAGGGGTTAATCACGGCCCAGCATTTT. It yields the protein CASRPQGLITAQHF. The variable domain in full, completed from reference TRBV19 and TRBJ1-5, reads DGGITQSPKYLFRKEGQNVTLSCEQNLNHDAMYWYRQDPGQGLRLIYYSQIVNDFQKGDIAEGYSVSREKKESFPLTVTSAQKNPTAFYLCASRPQGLITAQHFGDGTRLSIL.

This rearrangement joins TRBV6-2 or TRBV6-3 to TRBJ2-3, with a possible D match to TRBD2 (5 bases). From germline, CDR1 is MNHEY and CDR2 SVGEGT. This CDR3 spans 17 amino acids. Trimming stripped 2 bases from V and 0 bases from J, with 15 bases between. CDR3 amino acids: CASSYPPGIGSTDTQYF. CDR3 coding DNA: TGTGCCAGCAGTTACCCCCCGGGGATTGGGAGCACAGATACGCAGTATTTT.

The chain has TRBV7-2 and TRBJ1-2, with 10 bases fitting TRBD1. The CDR3 is 15 residues long. CDR1 SGHTA and CDR2 FQGNSA come from the germline V gene. Unmatched junction bases numbered 1, after V lost 1 base and J lost 2 bases. CDR3 loop: CASSLVGQGNYGYTF. CDR3 sequence (DNA): TGTGCCAGCAGCTTAGTGGGACAGGGGAACTATGGCTACACCTTC.

The rearrangement links TRBV6-5 to TRBJ1-1; D uncertain. Trimming cost V 7 bases and J 1 base, with 10 bases left between them. CDR1 is MNHEY, CDR2 SVGAGI, per germline. The CDR3 extends over 13 amino acids. The CDR3 loop reads CASKGSGNTEAFF. The CDR3 DNA is TGTGCCAGCAAAGGCTCGGGGAACACTGAAGCTTTCTTT.

The rearrangement joins TRBV6-5 to TRBJ2-7, with 8 bases matching TRBD2. Trimming at V came to 7 bases and at J to 3 bases, leaving 11 bases not matched to a gene. Germline V gene lookup returns CDR1 MNHEY and CDR2 SVGAGI. This CDR3 spans 15 amino acids. This CDR3 reads CASTTLGAGGYEQYF. The DNA for the CDR3 is TGTGCCAGCACCACCCTTGGGGCGGGAGGCTACGAGCAGTACTTC.

This chain joins TRBV7-6 and TRBJ1-6, with a tentative D call TRBD1 (6 bases). This CDR3 contains 12 residues. Trimming shortened V by 1 base and J by 14 bases, and 9 bases separated the two germline ends. Per the germline V gene, CDR1 is SGHVS and CDR2 is FNYEAQ. As DNA, the CDR3 is TGTGCCAGCAGCTTAGAAAGGGGGACCCTCCACTTT. Translation gives CASSLERGTLHF.

This clone turned up a few times. J is TRBJ1-3 and V is TRBV19, with 9 nucleotides matching TRBD1. The ends lost 8 bases at V and 5 bases at J; junction bases unmatched: 7. This CDR3 spans 14 amino acids. From germline, CDR1 is LNHDA and CDR2 SQIVND (reference sequence). DNA of the CDR3: TGTGCCAGTCGACAGGGGGTTAAGAGAAACACCATATATTTT. Protein product: CASRQGVKRNTIYF.

This chain uses TRBV24-1 with TRBJ2-1; 10 bases agree with TRBD2. The CDR3 is 15 residues long. Trimming removed 7 bases from V and 9 bases from J; junction bases left unmatched: 11. Germline V CDR1 and CDR2: KGHDR, SFDVKD. CDR3 loop: CATSWQAGGLSEQFF. CDR3 nucleotides: TGTGCCACCAGCTGGCAAGCGGGAGGGCTTAGTGAGCAGTTCTTC.

The chain couples TRBV27 to TRBJ2-5, with D tentatively TRBD2 (5 bases). This CDR3 has 13 residues. In germline, CDR1 is MNHEY, CDR2 SMNVEV (reference sequence). With 4 bases removed from V and 5 bases from J, the gap between germline ends came to 11 bases. The DNA for the CDR3 is TGTGCCAGCAGTTCTGGACTCCCCGAGACCCAGTACTTC. Protein product: CASSSGLPETQYF.

This rearrangement joins TRBV9 to TRBJ2-1, with 9 bases matching TRBD2. CDR1 is SGDLS and CDR2 is YYNGEE in the germline V gene. The CDR3 is 17 residues long. The J segment lost 3 bases and the V segment lost 0 bases, leaving 7 bases of the junction unmatched. The CDR3 DNA is TGTGCCAGCAGCGTAGATGCGGGACTAGCTCTCTACAATGAGCAGTTCTTC. Protein sequence: CASSVDAGLALYNEQFF.

The rearrangement links TRBV12-3 or TRBV12-4 to TRBJ2-5; a weak D match, TRBD2 (6 bases). V was shortened by 6 bases and J by 9 bases, with 14 bases between the two germline ends. The length of the CDR3 is 12 residues. CDR3 nucleotide sequence: TGTGCCAGCAGCGGGATGATAGCGGCCCAGTACTTC. Its translation: CASSGMIAAQYF.